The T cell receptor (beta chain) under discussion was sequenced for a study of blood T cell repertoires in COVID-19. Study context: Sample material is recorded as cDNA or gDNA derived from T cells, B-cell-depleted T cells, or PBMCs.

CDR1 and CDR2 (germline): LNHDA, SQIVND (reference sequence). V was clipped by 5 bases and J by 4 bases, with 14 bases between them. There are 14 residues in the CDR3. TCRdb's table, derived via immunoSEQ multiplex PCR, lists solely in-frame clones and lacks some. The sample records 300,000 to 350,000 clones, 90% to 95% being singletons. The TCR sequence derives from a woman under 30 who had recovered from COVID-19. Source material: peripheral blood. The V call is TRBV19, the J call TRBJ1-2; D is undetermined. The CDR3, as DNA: TGTGCCAGTAGTCCCGTCGCGGGATCCTATGGCTACACCTTC. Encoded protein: CASSPVAGSYGYTF.